Listed below are T cell receptor beta chains from one sample, sequenced in a study of beta chain features in type 1 diabetes. Assay used: immunoSEQ multiplex PCR; TCRdb lists only in-frame clones, some missing. Of about 210,000 clones listed, 9.5% to 13% are singletons. The specimen sequenced was central memory CD4+ T cells from blood. The source is a man aged 18 to 30 in good health. The CDR3 runs from the conserved cysteine through the conserved F or W. A D gene is named only where the DNA matches it firmly. Clone size is not always given. Where it is, it says once, few, many or a class for expanded clones.

TRBV9	few	.	TRBJ2-7	CASSPGGQVSTYEQYF	TGTGCCAGCAGCCCCGGGGGGCAGGTCTCTACCTACGAGCAGTACTTC
TRBV7-2	many	TRBD2	TRBJ2-4	CASRGTSKSVQYF	TGTGCCAGCAGAGGGACTAGCAAAAGCGTTCAGTACTTC
TRBV7-9	few	.	TRBJ2-5	CASSSSGTRRQEDQYF	TGTGCCAGCAGCTCCTCCGGGACCCGACGCCAAGAGGACCAGTACTTC
TRBV5-4	.	TRBD2	TRBJ2-3	CASTSSGSTDTQYF	TGTGCCAGCACTTCTAGCGGGAGCACAGATACGCAGTATTTT
TRBV10-3	.	.	TRBJ2-3	CAISESTLGPDTQYF	TGTGCCATCAGTGAGTCGACCCTAGGACCAGATACGCAGTATTTT
TRBV9	once	.	TRBJ2-1	CASSGGLPSYNEQFF	TGTGCCAGCAGCGGGGGGCTACCGTCCTACAATGAGCAGTTCTTC
TRBV9	few	.	TRBJ1-2	CASRGAVNYGYTF	TGTGCCAGCAGGGGAGCGGTCAACTATGGCTACACCTTC
TRBV7-2	many	.	TRBJ2-3	CASSSRREDTQYF	TGTGCCAGCAGTTCACGCCGGGAAGATACGCAGTATTTT
TRBV4-3	few	TRBD2	TRBJ2-1	CASSQDSPSGSYSDNEQFF	TGCGCCAGCAGCCAAGATTCCCCTAGCGGGTCATACTCCGACAATGAGCAGTTCTTC
TRBV30	many	.	TRBJ2-2	CAWTRLMNTGELFF	TGTGCCTGGACGCGGTTAATGAACACCGGGGAGCTGTTTTTT
TRBV19	few	.	TRBJ2-7	CASSRAGTGGLEQYF	TGTGCCAGTAGTCGAGCGGGGACCGGGGGCCTCGAGCAGTACTTC
TRBV7-9	.	TRBD1	TRBJ2-7	CASSSGQGPYEQYF	TGTGCCAGCAGCTCGGGACAGGGACCCTACGAGCAGTACTTC
TRBV14	.	.	TRBJ2-7	CASSRTHTGGRPQYF	TGTGCCAGCAGCCGGACACACACCGGTGGACGGCCGCAGTACTTC
TRBV7-8	.	.	TRBJ2-2	CASSFGAENTGELFF	TGTGCCAGCAGCTTTGGAGCGGAAAACACCGGGGAGCTGTTTTTT
TRBV4-2	.	.	TRBJ1-5	CASSLSAGRGGNQPQHF	TGTGCCAGCAGCTTATCTGCGGGCAGGGGAGGTAATCAGCCCCAGCATTTT
TRBV5-4	.	TRBD1	TRBJ1-1	CASSPPGTENTEAFF	TGTGCCAGCAGCCCTCCGGGGACAGAGAACACTGAAGCTTTCTTT
TRBV9	.	TRBD2	TRBJ2-1	CASSAGSPSGRGEQFF	TGTGCCAGCAGCGCTGGGTCGCCTAGCGGGAGAGGAGAGCAGTTCTTC
TRBV6-6	.	.	TRBJ1-1	CASRDRRGQLTEAFF	TGTGCCAGCAGGGACCGTCGGGGGCAGTTAACTGAAGCTTTCTTT
TRBV2	few	.	TRBJ1-5	CASRRQFGGTQPQHF	TGTGCCAGCCGAAGACAATTCGGGGGCACTCAGCCCCAGCATTTT
TRBV13	.	TRBD2	TRBJ2-1	CASSLGTSGSYNEQFF	TGTGCCAGCAGCTTAGGGACTAGCGGCTCCTACAATGAGCAGTTCTTC
TRBV10-3	.	.	TRBJ2-5	CAIGHEGPLRGETQYF	TGTGCCATCGGGCACGAGGGACCTCTCCGAGGGGAGACCCAGTACTTC
TRBV30	few	.	TRBJ1-1	CAWTLGQGRYTEAFF	TGTGCCTGGACCCTGGGGCAGGGGAGGTACACTGAAGCTTTCTTT
TRBV18	.	.	TRBJ2-1	CASSPQVINEQFF	TGTGCCAGCTCACCGCAGGTGATCAATGAGCAGTTCTTC
TRBV11-2	.	.	TRBJ2-3	CASSPGLRTDTQYF	TGTGCCAGCAGCCCCGGACTACGCACAGATACGCAGTATTTT
TRBV7-9	.	.	TRBJ2-1	CASSPRGAGYNEQFF	TGTGCCAGCAGCCCCCGGGGCGCGGGTTACAATGAGCAGTTCTTC
TRBV14	.	TRBD1	TRBJ2-1	CASSHTGTDYNEQFF	TGTGCCAGCAGCCATACCGGGACAGACTACAATGAGCAGTTCTTC
TRBV29-1	.	.	TRBJ2-5	CSVGQETQYF	TGCAGCGTTGGACAGGAGACCCAGTACTTC
TRBV15	few	TRBD1	TRBJ2-3	CATSRSGQVTDTQYF	TGTGCCACCAGCCGATCGGGACAGGTCACAGATACGCAGTATTTT
TRBV7-9	many	.	TRBJ2-2	CASSPGGPANTGELFF	TGTGCCAGCAGTCCCGGCGGCCCGGCTAACACCGGGGAGCTGTTTTTT
TRBV4-1	.	TRBD1	TRBJ2-7	CASSQDRRDRGYEQYF	TGCGCCAGCAGCCAAGATCGGCGGGACAGGGGTTACGAGCAGTACTTC
TRBV5-1	.	.	TRBJ2-3	CASSLGAGWRSDTQYF	TGCGCCAGCAGCTTGGGGGCAGGGTGGAGGTCAGATACGCAGTATTTT
TRBV7-8	few	TRBD1	TRBJ2-5	CASSLGQYRETQYF	TGTGCCAGCAGCTTGGGACAGTACCGAGAGACCCAGTACTTC
TRBV4-2	.	.	TRBJ2-5	CASSQALGHGETQYF	TGTGCCAGCAGCCAAGCCTTAGGGCATGGAGAGACCCAGTACTTC
TRBV5-1	few	.	TRBJ1-2	CASSQDSTNYGYTF	TGCGCCAGCAGCCAGGACAGTACAAACTATGGCTACACCTTC
TRBV5-1	.	.	TRBJ2-5	CASSLGVAETQYF	TGCGCCAGCAGCTTGGGGGTGGCGGAGACCCAGTACTTC
TRBV4-1	few	.	TRBJ1-5	CASSQDQQPQHF	TGCGCCAGCAGCCAAGATCAACAGCCCCAGCATTTT
TRBV29-1	many	.	TRBJ2-1	CSITSGDEQFF	TGCAGCATCACCAGTGGCGATGAGCAGTTCTTC
TRBV7-2	few	TRBD2	TRBJ2-1	CASSLLAGEYNEQFF	TGTGCCAGCAGCTTACTAGCGGGAGAGTACAATGAGCAGTTCTTC
TRBV6-1	few	TRBD2	TRBJ2-7	CASSEGLAGVGVYEQYF	TGTGCCAGCAGTGAAGGACTAGCGGGAGTGGGCGTATACGAGCAGTACTTC
TRBV7-6	few	.	TRBJ2-5	CASSSTIRGTETQYF	TGTGCCAGCAGCTCGACGATTCGGGGGACCGAGACCCAGTACTTC
TRBV7-2	few	TRBD2	TRBJ2-1	CASSLSGGRYSNEQFF	TGTGCCAGCAGCTTATCCGGCGGGAGGTACTCCAATGAGCAGTTCTTC
TRBV2	.	TRBD2	TRBJ2-1	CASSEKGGRRDEQFF	TGTGCCAGCAGTGAAAAGGGCGGGAGAAGGGATGAGCAGTTCTTC
TRBV27	.	.	TRBJ2-1	CASSLNGDSYNEQFF	TGTGCCAGCAGTTTAAATGGCGATTCCTACAATGAGCAGTTCTTC
TRBV2	.	.	TRBJ2-1	CASSRLVSYNEQFF	TGTGCCAGCAGCAGACTAGTGTCCTACAATGAGCAGTTCTTC
TRBV19	many	.	TRBJ2-4	CASSSRAENIQYF	TGTGCCAGTAGTAGCAGGGCGGAAAACATTCAGTACTTC
TRBV10-3	.	TRBD1	TRBJ1-2	CAISSPGQGSSGYTF	TGTGCCATCAGTTCTCCGGGACAGGGGAGTTCGGGCTACACCTTC
TRBV4-3	few	.	TRBJ1-4	CASSQDSIAGVSEKLFF	TGCGCCAGCAGCCAAGATAGCATTGCAGGAGTCAGTGAAAAACTGTTTTTT
TRBV15	.	.	TRBJ2-5	CATSRGNQGRKETQYF	TGTGCCACCAGCAGAGGGAACCAGGGGCGGAAAGAGACCCAGTACTTC
TRBV9	many	.	TRBJ2-1	CASSVAAETYNEQFF	TGTGCCAGCAGCGTAGCGGCGGAGACTTACAATGAGCAGTTCTTC
TRBV2	.	.	TRBJ1-4	CASSRQRTNEKLFF	TGTGCCAGCAGTCGACAGCGCACTAATGAAAAACTGTTTTTT
TRBV20-1	.	.	TRBJ2-7	CSGQDYEQYF	TGCAGTGGTCAGGACTACGAGCAGTACTTC
TRBV2	few	.	TRBJ2-7	CASSYVPASYEQYF	TGTGCCAGCAGTTACGTTCCCGCCTCCTACGAGCAGTACTTC
TRBV5-1	few	.	TRBJ2-3	CATREGTGSSTDTQYF	TGCGCCACCCGAGAGGGAACGGGATCTAGCACAGATACGCAGTATTTT